The TCR beta chain under discussion was sequenced for a study of T cells after yellow fever vaccination. Study-level background: Any fraction with a low cell number was prepared using SMART-Seq v4 Ultra Low Input.

Between the trimmed V and J ends, which lost 4 bases and 0 bases, there was a span of 12 bases. This CDR3 is 16 amino acids long. Germline CDR1 and CDR2: LNHNV and YYDKDF (reference sequence). This clonotype was found many times. The antigen is unknown. Broader study findings: Re-detected after boosting: most primary clones, more than 95% of CD4 and less than 90% of CD8. It was the secondary response that reached its peak faster, day 5 versus 15, but it was weaker.

The study made its TCR cDNA through 5'RACE template switching. That step introduced a universal primer site along with UMIs. TCRdb re-called the 5' RACE reads through MiXCR, storing one row per CDR3 protein. The repertoire includes about 300,000 distinct CDR3 sequences, under 9% of them detected once, and 3% to 4% sits in the top ten. The origin of this receptor is a young man who received the YFV17D yellow fever vaccine. V usage is TRBV15 and J usage is TRBJ2-2; D possibly corresponds to TRBD2 (5 bases). The sample was CD4+ T cells sorted from PBMCs, taken 5 days after the yellow fever booster vaccination. The CDR3 is CATSIFWTSNTGELFF. The CDR3 DNA is TGTGCCACCAGCATCTTTTGGACTTCGAACACCGGGGAGCTGTTTTTT.